A single sample gave rise to the 26 T cell receptor beta chains below, sequenced in a study of CD8+ T cells in alopecia areata. cDNA prepared by RNA extraction and subsequent reverse transcription served as the template for sequencing. Repertoires were generated with immunoSEQ multiplex PCR, while TCRdb's copy carries only in-frame clones and drops some. The sample lists some 200,000 clones; 59% were seen once. This material consisted of CD4+ T cells sorted from blood, taken at week 0. The receptors were gathered from a human donor with alopecia areata.

The chain employs TRBV2 and TRBJ2-4; 8 bases fit TRBD1. With V trimmed by 6 bases and J by 6 bases, 1 base remained unmatched. There are 12 residues in the CDR3. The V gene's germline CDR1 is SNHLY and CDR2 FYNNEI. The CDR3 DNA follows: TGTGCCAGCAGGGACAGGGTAAACATTCAGTACTTC. Translation: CASRDRVNIQYF.

The J gene is TRBJ2-7, the V gene TRBV7-9, with TRBD1 identical over 7 bases. The length of the CDR3 is 16 residues. Trimming at V came to 0 bases and at J to 0 bases, leaving 5 bases not matched to a gene. Germline-derived CDR1 and CDR2 are SEHNR and FQNEAQ (reference sequence). The CDR3 region is CASSLARQGSSYEQYF. The DNA for the CDR3 is TGTGCCAGCAGCTTAGCCCGACAGGGTAGCTCCTACGAGCAGTACTTC.

This chain links TRBV29-1 with TRBJ1-2; D may be TRBD1 (5 bases). The length of the CDR3 is 14 residues. Germline V gene lookup returns CDR1 SQVTM and CDR2 ANQGSEA. With 3 bases removed from V and 2 bases from J, the gap between germline ends came to 13 bases. The CDR3 nucleotides read TGCAGCGTTGAGAGAGGGGCCAAAAACTATGGCTACACCTTC. Its protein product is CSVERGAKNYGYTF. The full variable domain, its missing parts supplied by reference TRBV29-1 and TRBJ1-2, is SAVISQKPSRDICQRGTSLTIQCQVDSQVTMMFWYRQQPGQSLTLIATANQGSEATYESGFVIDKFPISRPNLTFSTLTVSNMSPEDSSIYLCSVERGAKNYGYTFGSGTRLTVV.

CDR3 sequence reads: CASSAPSSGELFF. Here the CDR3 DNA reads TGTGCCAGCAGTGCCCCATCCAGCGGGGAGCTGTTTTTT. This sequence joins TRBV2 and TRBJ2-2; D gene unclear. The CDR3 sequence is 13 residues long. V was cut by 4 bases and J by 7 bases, with 10 bases left in between. The germline gives CDR1 SNHLY, CDR2 FYNNEI.

This clone has a handful of counts. The chain combines TRBV5-1 with TRBJ1-5; D gene ambiguous. V was trimmed by 0 bases and J by 9 bases, leaving 4 bases between them. The CDR3 consists of 11 residues. CDR1 is SGHRS and CDR2 is YFSETQ in the germline V gene. The CDR3 loop is CASSLVRPQHF. As DNA, the CDR3 is TGCGCCAGCAGCTTGGTTAGGCCCCAGCATTTT.

The CDR3 protein is CASSIGRLTDTQYF. CDR3 nucleotides: TGTGCCAGTAGTATTGGCAGGCTCACAGATACGCAGTATTTT. The rearrangement joins TRBV19 to TRBJ2-3; D is unclear. Germline lookup yields CDR1 LNHDA and CDR2 SQIVND (reference sequence). The CDR3 extends over 14 amino acids. The ends were cut back, 3 bases at V and 2 bases at J, with 9 bases in the middle.

There are a few counts of this clone. The gene calls are TRBV30 and TRBJ2-1; D call uncertain. V lost 4 bases and J lost 2, with 12 bases in between. Germline CDR1 and CDR2: GTSNPN and SVGIG (reference sequence). The CDR3 loop spans 14 amino acids. CDR3 residues: CAWTPDGTYNEQFF. CDR3 in DNA: TGTGCCTGGACTCCCGATGGGACCTACAATGAGCAGTTCTTC.

The genes are TRBV30 and TRBJ2-7; no definite D call. Germline V CDR1 and CDR2: GTSNPN, SVGIG (reference sequence). Trimming cost V 5 bases and J 3 bases, with 17 bases left between them. CDR3 length: 14 residues. The CDR3 DNA is TGTGCCTGGGGCCTCCCTATCGTTAGCTACGAGCAGTACTTC. This translates into CAWGLPIVSYEQYF.

The chain combines TRBV4-1 with TRBJ2-5, with 13 bases lining up with TRBD2. From germline, CDR1 is MGHRA and CDR2 YSYEKL. This CDR3 spans 15 amino acids. The V gene end was trimmed by 2 bases and the J gene end by 5 bases; junction bases not matched to a gene: 2. CDR3 in amino acids: CASSQLGLAGETQYF. The DNA of the CDR3 is TGCGCCAGCAGCCAACTGGGACTAGCGGGGGAGACCCAGTACTTC.

CDR3 sequence (DNA): TGTGCTAGTGGTCAACAGGGAAAAGAGACCCAGTACTTC. It yields the protein CASGQQGKETQYF. The rearrangement uses TRBV12-5 and TRBJ2-5; a possible D gene is TRBD1 (6 bases). Per the germline V gene, CDR1 is LGHNT and CDR2 is FRNRAP. The CDR3 consists of 13 residues. Deletions cut 5 bases from V and 3 bases from J, with 10 bases between. Complete variable domain (other parts from reference TRBV12-5 and TRBJ2-5): DARVTQTPRHKVTEMGQEVTMRCQPILGHNTVFWYRQTMMQGLELLAYFRNRAPLDDSGMPKDRFSAEMPDATLATLKIQPSEPRDSAVYFCASGQQGKETQYFGPGTRLLVL.

The chain combines TRBV5-4 with TRBJ2-5, with 9 bases that match TRBD2. This CDR3 is 16 amino acids long. From germline, CDR1 is SGHNT and CDR2 YYREEE (reference sequence). The junction had 8 bases not matched to a gene; V was cut back by 0 bases and J by 5 bases. CDR3 coding DNA: TGTGCCAGCAGCTTGGGAAGCGGGGGGTTTACTGAGACCCAGTACTTC. Encoded protein: CASSLGSGGFTETQYF.

This clone came up a few times. This sequence joins TRBV6-1 and TRBJ2-2, with TRBD1 matching 10 bases. V lost 6 bases to trimming and J lost 6 bases; unmatched junction nucleotides: 7. Germline V CDR1 and CDR2: MNHNS, SASEGT. This CDR3 spans 15 amino acids. The CDR3 protein is CASRGDRGPAGELFF. For the CDR3, the DNA is TGTGCCAGCAGGGGAGACAGGGGGCCGGCCGGGGAGCTGTTTTTT.

Here the CDR3 DNA reads TGCGCCAGCAGCTTGACTGGACCGGGCGTAGAGACCCAGTACTTC. Translated: CASSLTGPGVETQYF. The rearrangement uses TRBV5-1 and TRBJ2-5, with D unclear. The CDR3 is 15 residues long. Germline CDR1 is SGHRS and CDR2 is YFSETQ. Trimming cost V 1 base and J 4 bases, with 14 bases left between them.

The chain employs TRBV6-1 and TRBJ1-5; TRBD1 matches at 9 bases. Germline CDR1 MNHNS, CDR2 SASEGT. V shed 6 bases, J shed 6 bases, and the junction held 6 bases outside the gene matches. The CDR3 runs 14 residues. The CDR3 is CASRHGTGLQPQHF. Written as DNA, the CDR3 is TGTGCCAGCAGACACGGGACAGGGCTTCAGCCCCAGCATTTT.

The table lists this clone with a few counts. This chain uses TRBV4-2 with TRBJ2-3, with unresolved D. From germline, CDR1 is LGHNA and CDR2 YNFKEQ. V was cut by 0 bases and J by 7 bases, with 14 bases left in between. The CDR3 contains 15 residues. The chain's CDR3 is CASSQERDGVYTQYF. CDR3 coding DNA: TGTGCCAGCAGCCAAGAGCGAGACGGCGTTTATACGCAGTATTTT.

V is TRBV29-1 and J is TRBJ1-2; D perhaps matches TRBD1 (5 bases). Germline V gene data show CDR1 as SQVTM and CDR2 as ANQGSEA. V gave up 7 bases and J gave up 2 bases, with 14 bases separating them. This CDR3 contains 13 residues. DNA of the CDR3: TGCAGCGCCGGTCGTCGACAGAACTATGGCTACACCTTC. Translated: CSAGRRQNYGYTF.

This chain joins TRBV6-5 and TRBJ2-7; possible D gene TRBD1, 6 bases. Germline CDR1 and CDR2: MNHEY and SVGAGI. The CDR3 has 14 amino acids. The V end lost 6 bases, the J end lost 5 bases, and 17 bases lay between the germline ends. CDR3 amino acids: CASRTGQTRDEQYF. The CDR3 nucleotides are TGTGCCAGCAGGACTGGACAGACGAGGGACGAGCAGTACTTC.

Only one count was recorded for this clone. This chain joins TRBV6-5 and TRBJ1-2; TRBD1 agrees at 8 bases. The CDR3 runs to 14 residues. V shed 6 bases and J 7 bases; nucleotides not matched to a gene: 10. The germline V gene has CDR1 MNHEY and CDR2 SVGAGI. This CDR3 reads CASRLGRTGIGYTF. Written as DNA, the CDR3 is TGTGCCAGCAGACTCGGTCGGACAGGGATTGGCTACACCTTC.

The CDR3 loop reads CASSARDGETQYF. Here the CDR3 DNA reads TGTGCCAGCAGCGCCAGGGACGGAGAGACCCAGTACTTC. The gene calls are TRBV27 and TRBJ2-5; D possibly matches TRBD1 or TRBD2 (5 bases each). This CDR3 has 13 residues. Germline V lookup: CDR1 MNHEY, CDR2 SMNVEV (reference sequence). V was pared by 6 bases and J by 4 bases, with 12 bases between.

The chain recombines TRBV11-2 with TRBJ2-7; D assignment may be TRBD1 or TRBD2 (6 bases each). V was clipped by 3 bases and J by 3 bases, with 18 bases between them. This CDR3 is 16 amino acids long. CDR1 and CDR2 (germline): SGHAT, FQNNGV. The CDR3 spells CASSLGQRGGFYEQYF. For the CDR3, the DNA is TGTGCCAGCAGCTTGGGCCAAAGAGGGGGGTTCTACGAGCAGTACTTC.

The chain employs TRBV6-1 and TRBJ1-5; D is unresolved. V dropped 2 bases and J dropped 5 bases, with 7 bases sitting between them. CDR1 is MNHNS, CDR2 SASEGT, per germline. CDR3 length: 13 residues. The CDR3 nucleotides are TGTGCCAGCAGTGAATCCTCGGATCAGCCCCAGCATTTT. Encoded protein: CASSESSDQPQHF.

The V call is TRBV10-3, the J call TRBJ2-5, with TRBD1 matching over 7 bases. The CDR3 runs 14 residues. Trimming at V came to 4 bases and at J to 7 bases, leaving 9 bases not matched to a gene. CDR1 is ENHRY and CDR2 is SYGVKD in the germline V gene. CDR3: CAISGTGQGVTQYF. CDR3 coding DNA: TGTGCCATCAGTGGGACGGGGCAGGGGGTGACCCAGTACTTC.

This clone came up a few times. Within the sample, other DNA sequences also encode this same CDR3. The chain has TRBV5-1 and TRBJ2-5; possibly TRBD1 for D (6 bases). This CDR3 region has 14 residues. V was trimmed by 4 bases and J by 1 base, leaving 11 bases between them. Looked up from germline, CDR1 is SGHRS and CDR2 is YFSETQ. Here the CDR3 DNA reads TGCGCCAGCAGCCCCGGGACATCCCAAGAGACCCAGTACTTC. It encodes CASSPGTSQETQYF.

The V call is TRBV23-1, the J call TRBJ2-2, with a possible D match to TRBD1 (5 bases). TRBV23-1 is flagged as an ORF with uncertain function. Trimming pared 7 bases from V and 10 bases from J, leaving 19 bases between. CDR3 size: 14 residues. CDR3 bases: TGCGCCAGCATGACGACAGCCCATTCCGAGGAGCTGTTTTTT. Protein sequence: CASMTTAHSEELFF.

This chain uses TRBV20-1 with TRBJ2-5; no clear D gene. The J call could be wrong; TRBJ2-7 is a better fit for the DNA end. Germline V gene sequence: CDR1 DFQATT, CDR2 SNEGSKA (reference sequence). There are 11 residues in the CDR3. CDR3 sequence reads: CSARYLYEQYF. DNA of the CDR3: TGCAGTGCTAGGTATCTCTACGAGCAGTACTTC.

This chain links TRBV7-2 with TRBJ2-7, with D possibly TRBD1 on 5 matching bases. Between the trimmed V and J ends, which lost 6 bases and 4 bases, there was a span of 16 bases. CDR3 length: 14 amino acids. Germline CDR1 SGHTA, CDR2 FQGNSA. The CDR3 sequence: CASSPNIAGYEQYF. The CDR3 DNA is TGTGCCAGCAGTCCCAATATAGCAGGGTACGAGCAGTACTTC. Combining the CDR3 with reference TRBV7-2 and TRBJ2-7 gives the whole variable domain GAGVSQSPSNKVTEKGKDVELRCDPISGHTALYWYRQSLGQGLEFLIYFQGNSAPDKSGLPSDRFSAERTGGSVSTLTIQRTQQEDSAVYLCASSPNIAGYEQYFGPGTRLTVT.